The sequence of this T cell receptor beta chain was determined in a study of cytomegalovirus exposure and HLA in healthy donors. Study-level points and caveats: Earlier results showed most TCR beta V segments being productive about 87% or about 30% of the time. Sequencing depth roughly uniform across donors was assumed in presence/absence analyses.

This PCR relied on a set of 60 Vbeta primers and 13 Jbeta primers. Sequenced by immunoSEQ multiplex PCR; TCRdb stores in-frame clones only, minus some. This repertoire shows more than 95,000 clones, about three quarters found once; its top ten account for 4.5% to 7%. This clone was detected only once. The antigen is unknown. With 6 bases clipped from V and 6 bases from J, the junction kept 14 bases outside the gene matches. The CDR3 contains 15 residues. Germline values: CDR1 MNHEY, CDR2 SVGAGI. The V call is TRBV6-5, the J call TRBJ2-7, with 7 bases identical to TRBD2. The clonotype was recovered from a man between 60 and 75 years old in good health and CMV-seropositive. The source material was PBMCs. The CDR3 is CASSPGRGNGREQYF. The DNA for the CDR3 is TGTGCCAGCAGCCCGGGGAGGGGAAATGGTCGCGAGCAGTACTTC.